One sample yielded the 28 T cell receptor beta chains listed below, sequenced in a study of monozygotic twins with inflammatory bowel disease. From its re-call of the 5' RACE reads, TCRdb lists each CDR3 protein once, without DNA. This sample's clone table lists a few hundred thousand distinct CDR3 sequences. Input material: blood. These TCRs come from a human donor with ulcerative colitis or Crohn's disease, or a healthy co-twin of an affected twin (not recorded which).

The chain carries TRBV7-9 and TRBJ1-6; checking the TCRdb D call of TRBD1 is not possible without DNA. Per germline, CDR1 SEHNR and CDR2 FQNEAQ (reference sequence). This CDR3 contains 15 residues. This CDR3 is CASNQGQTDNSPLHF.

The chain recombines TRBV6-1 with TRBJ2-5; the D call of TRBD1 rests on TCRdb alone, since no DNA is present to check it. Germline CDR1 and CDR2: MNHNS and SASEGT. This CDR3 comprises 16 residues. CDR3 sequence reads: CASSRRVGGNQETQYF.

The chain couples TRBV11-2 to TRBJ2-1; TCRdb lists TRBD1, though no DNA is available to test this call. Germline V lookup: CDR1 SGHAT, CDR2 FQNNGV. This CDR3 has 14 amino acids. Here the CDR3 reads CASSYSHGGNEQFF.

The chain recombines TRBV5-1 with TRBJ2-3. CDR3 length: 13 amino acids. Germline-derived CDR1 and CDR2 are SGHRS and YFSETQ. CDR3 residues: CASSLDSTDTQYF. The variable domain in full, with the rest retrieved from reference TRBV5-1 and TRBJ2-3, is KAGVTQTPRYLIKTRGQQVTLSCSPISGHRSVSWYQQTPGQGLQFLFEYFSETQRNKGNFPGRFSGRQFSNSRSEMNVSTLELGDSALYLCASSLDSTDTQYFGPGTRLTVL.

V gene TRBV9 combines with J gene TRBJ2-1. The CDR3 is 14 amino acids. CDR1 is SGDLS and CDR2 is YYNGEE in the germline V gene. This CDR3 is CASSVELEYNEQFF.

The CDR3 here is CSARVAGYTDTQYF. The rearrangement uses TRBV20-1 and TRBJ2-3; TCRdb picks TRBD2, but there is no DNA to check that call. CDR3 length: 14 amino acids. Germline values: CDR1 DFQATT, CDR2 SNEGSKA (reference sequence).

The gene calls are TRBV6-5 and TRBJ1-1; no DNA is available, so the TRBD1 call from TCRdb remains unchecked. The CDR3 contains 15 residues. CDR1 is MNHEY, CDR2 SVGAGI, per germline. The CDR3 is CASSYSDSMNTEAFF.

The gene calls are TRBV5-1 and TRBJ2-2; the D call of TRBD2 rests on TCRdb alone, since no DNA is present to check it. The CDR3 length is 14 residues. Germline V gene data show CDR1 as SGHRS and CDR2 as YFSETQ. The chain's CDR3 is CATNPGLSAGELFF.

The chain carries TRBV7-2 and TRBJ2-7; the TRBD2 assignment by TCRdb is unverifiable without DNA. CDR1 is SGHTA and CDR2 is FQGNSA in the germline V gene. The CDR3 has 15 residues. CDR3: CASSLFSGLFSEQYF.

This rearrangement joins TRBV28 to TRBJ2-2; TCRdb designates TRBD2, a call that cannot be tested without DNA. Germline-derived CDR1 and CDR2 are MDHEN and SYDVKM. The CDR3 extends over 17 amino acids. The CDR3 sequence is CASRLGLAGVRTGELFF.

The CDR3 sequence: CASSQAGTSGFVSEQFF. The rearrangement uses TRBV4-3 and TRBJ2-1; the D call from TCRdb, TRBD2, cannot be confirmed without DNA. Germline lookup yields CDR1 LGHNA and CDR2 YSLEER. The CDR3 spans 17 residues.

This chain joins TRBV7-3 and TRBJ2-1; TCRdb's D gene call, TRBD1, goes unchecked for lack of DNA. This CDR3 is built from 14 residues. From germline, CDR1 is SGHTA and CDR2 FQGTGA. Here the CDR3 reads CASSSGQLYNEQFF.

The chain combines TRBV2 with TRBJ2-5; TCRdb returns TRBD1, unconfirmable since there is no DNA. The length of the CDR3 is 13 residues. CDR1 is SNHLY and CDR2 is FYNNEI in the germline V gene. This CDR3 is CASLKRGRETQYF.

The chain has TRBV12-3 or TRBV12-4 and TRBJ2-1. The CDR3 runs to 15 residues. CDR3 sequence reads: CASRLSRGVYNEQFF.

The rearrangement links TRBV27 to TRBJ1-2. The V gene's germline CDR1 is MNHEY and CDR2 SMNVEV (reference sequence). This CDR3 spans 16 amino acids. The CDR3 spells CASSPRGRGGLYGYTF.

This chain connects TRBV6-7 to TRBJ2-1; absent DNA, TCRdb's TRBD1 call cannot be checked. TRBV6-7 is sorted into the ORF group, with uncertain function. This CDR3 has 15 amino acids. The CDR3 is CASSYHVPGHNEQFF.

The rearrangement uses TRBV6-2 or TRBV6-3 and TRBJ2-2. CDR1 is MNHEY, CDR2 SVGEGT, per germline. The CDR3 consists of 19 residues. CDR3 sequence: CASKTLRKILRSDTGELFF.

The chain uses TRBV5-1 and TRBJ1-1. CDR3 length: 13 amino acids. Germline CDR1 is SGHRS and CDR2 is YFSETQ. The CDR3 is CASSLVMNTEAFF.

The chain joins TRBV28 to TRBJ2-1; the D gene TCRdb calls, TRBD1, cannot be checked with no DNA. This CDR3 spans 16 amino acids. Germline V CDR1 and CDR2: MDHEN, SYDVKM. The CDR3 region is CASSQETMDSYNEQFF.

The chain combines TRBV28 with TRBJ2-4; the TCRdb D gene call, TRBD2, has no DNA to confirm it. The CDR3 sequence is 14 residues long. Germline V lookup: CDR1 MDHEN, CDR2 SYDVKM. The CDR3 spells CASSSGGVKNIQYF.

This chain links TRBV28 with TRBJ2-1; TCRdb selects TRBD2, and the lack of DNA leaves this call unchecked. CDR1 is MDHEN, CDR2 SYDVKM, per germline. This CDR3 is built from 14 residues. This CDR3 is CASSSSGGSNEQFF.

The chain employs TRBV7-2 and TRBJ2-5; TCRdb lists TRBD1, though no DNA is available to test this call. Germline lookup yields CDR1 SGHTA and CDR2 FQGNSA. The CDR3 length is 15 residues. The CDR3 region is CASSLDRGPQETQYF.

This CDR3 is CASSLVTAVYGELFF. V is TRBV7-2 and J is TRBJ2-2. Germline loops: CDR1 SGHTA, CDR2 FQGNSA. This CDR3 has 15 amino acids.

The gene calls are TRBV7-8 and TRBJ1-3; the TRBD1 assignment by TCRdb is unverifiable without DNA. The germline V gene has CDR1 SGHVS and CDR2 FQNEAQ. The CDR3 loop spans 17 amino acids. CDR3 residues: CASSLAQDRSSGNTIYF.

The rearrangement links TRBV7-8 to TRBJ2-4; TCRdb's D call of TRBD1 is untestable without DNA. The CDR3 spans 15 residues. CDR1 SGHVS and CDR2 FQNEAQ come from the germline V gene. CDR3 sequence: CASSLVPGAQNIQYF.

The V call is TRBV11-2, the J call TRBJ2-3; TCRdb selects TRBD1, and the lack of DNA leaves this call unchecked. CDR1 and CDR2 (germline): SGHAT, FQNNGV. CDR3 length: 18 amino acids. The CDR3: CASSSIRFRGVRTDTQYF. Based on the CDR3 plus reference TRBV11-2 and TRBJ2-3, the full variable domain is EAGVAQSPRYKIIEKRQSVAFWCNPISGHATLYWYQQILGQGPKLLIQFQNNGVVDDSQLPKDRFSAERLKGVDSTLKIQPAKLEDSAVYLCASSSIRFRGVRTDTQYFGPGTRLTVL.

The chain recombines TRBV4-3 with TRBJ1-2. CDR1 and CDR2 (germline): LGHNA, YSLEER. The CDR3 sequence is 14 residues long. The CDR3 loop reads CASSQDADFYGYTF.

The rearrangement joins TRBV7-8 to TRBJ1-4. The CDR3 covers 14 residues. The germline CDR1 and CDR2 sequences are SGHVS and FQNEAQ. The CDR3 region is CASSIEATNEKLFF.